These 6 T cell receptor beta chains share one sample of origin, sequenced in a study of blood T cell repertoires in COVID-19. Profiled with immunoSEQ multiplex PCR; TCRdb holds only in-frame clones, not every one. The table has about 75,000 clones, around 84% seen once. The sample comprised peripheral blood. All receptors derive from a woman aged 45-60 years with acute or convalescent COVID-19.

The chain carries TRBV24-1 and TRBJ2-7, with 7 bases fitting TRBD2. CDR1 is KGHDR and CDR2 is SFDVKD in the germline V gene. After removal of 7 bases from V and 6 bases from J, the junction contained 11 bases not matched to a gene. The CDR3 is 14 amino acids. CDR3: CATRSGTVQGEQYF. The CDR3, as DNA: TGTGCCACCAGAAGCGGGACGGTCCAAGGCGAGCAGTACTTC.

This clone has just one count. The gene calls are TRBV20-1 and TRBJ1-5; a possible D gene is TRBD1 (5 bases). The CDR3 consists of 13 residues. Trimming left V 3 bases short and J 6 bases short, with 12 bases between. Germline CDR1 is DFQATT and CDR2 is SNEGSKA (reference sequence). Here the CDR3 reads CSASSGGLQPQHF. Written as DNA, the CDR3 is TGCAGTGCTAGTAGCGGGGGACTTCAGCCCCAGCATTTT.

J is TRBJ1-5 and V is TRBV7-2, with D uncertain. The germline V and J ends were trimmed by 1 base and 3 bases, with 10 bases remaining between them. Per germline, CDR1 SGHTA and CDR2 FQGNSA. This CDR3 contains 15 residues. The DNA for the CDR3 is TGTGCCAGCAGCTTAGAATTCAGGAACAATCAGCCCCAGCATTTT. Its translation is CASSLEFRNNQPQHF.

The V and J genes are TRBV5-1 and TRBJ2-5, with TRBD2 identical over 12 bases. This CDR3 has 17 amino acids. Trimming removed 2 bases from V and 2 bases from J; junction bases left unmatched: 7. The germline V gene has CDR1 SGHRS and CDR2 YFSETQ. The CDR3 DNA reads TGCGCCAGCAGCTTTTCTAGCGGGGGGGCGGAGCAAGAGACCCAGTACTTC. Its translation: CASSFSSGGAEQETQYF.

This chain joins TRBV19 and TRBJ2-1; 7 bases line up with TRBD1. Unmatched junction bases numbered 5, after V lost 5 bases and J lost 4 bases. The germline CDR1 and CDR2 sequences are LNHDA and SQIVND (reference sequence). CDR3 length: 14 residues. The CDR3 nucleotides read TGTGCCAGTAGTCAGGGACAGCTTTACAATGAGCAGTTCTTC. Protein: CASSQGQLYNEQFF.

V is TRBV5-6 and J is TRBJ1-2; D is perhaps TRBD1 (6 bases). Germline assignment: CDR1 SGHDT and CDR2 YYEEEE. CDR3 length: 15 amino acids. The V end was cut by 0 bases, the J end by 2 bases, with 11 bases between. The CDR3 DNA follows: TGTGCCAGCAGCTTGGACAGGGTTCTCAACTATGGCTACACCTTC. This encodes CASSLDRVLNYGYTF.